A selection of T cell receptor beta chains follows, all from one sample in a study of blood T cell repertoires in COVID-19. The assay was immunoSEQ multiplex PCR, and TCRdb's table has in-frame clones only and misses some. Of some 120,000 clones in the sample, around 89% were seen once. Sequencing was carried out using peripheral blood. These receptors were obtained from a human donor with acute or convalescent COVID-19. The donor label of this sample is uncertain. CDR3s include the opening cysteine and the closing phenylalanine or tryptophan. The order of the fields is CDR3 protein, CDR3 DNA, clone size, D gene, V gene, J gene. D genes are given only for firm matches. Expanded clones are given a class, and other clones once, few, many or no size at all.

CDR3: CASSDRRSGGGTDTQYF
DNA: TGTGCCAGCAGTGACAGAAGGTCAGGGGGCGGCACAGATACGCAGTATTTT
size: -
D: TRBD1
V: TRBV6-1
J: TRBJ2-3

CDR3: CASSHPLGLAGRAAPDTQYF
DNA: TGTGCCAGCAGCCACCCACTGGGACTAGCGGGACGGGCAGCCCCAGATACGCAGTATTTT
size: -
D: TRBD2
V: TRBV3-1/TRBV3-2
J: TRBJ2-3

CDR3: CASSKLARSYNEQFF
DNA: TGTGCCAGCAGTAAACTAGCACGGTCCTACAATGAGCAGTTCTTC
size: once
D: -
V: TRBV2
J: TRBJ2-1

CDR3: CASMMGGGETQYF
DNA: TGTGCCAGCATGATGGGGGGAGGAGAGACCCAGTACTTC
size: -
D: -
V: TRBV6-6
J: TRBJ2-5

CDR3: CASSQESEAFF
DNA: TGTGCCAGCAGCCAAGAGAGTGAAGCTTTCTTT
size: -
D: -
V: TRBV3-1/TRBV3-2
J: TRBJ1-1

CDR3: CASSEMGMTGEAFF
DNA: TGTGCCAGCAGCGAGATGGGAATGACAGGTGAAGCTTTCTTT
size: once
D: -
V: TRBV2
J: TRBJ1-1

CDR3: CASSLESSGSWLDTQYF
DNA: TGTGCCAGCAGCTTGGAATCTAGCGGGTCCTGGCTGGATACGCAGTATTTT
size: -
D: TRBD2
V: TRBV5-8
J: TRBJ2-3

CDR3: CASSLSSTENYGYTF
DNA: TGTGCCAGCAGCTTATCCTCGACTGAGAACTATGGCTACACCTTC
size: -
D: -
V: TRBV7-2
J: TRBJ1-2

CDR3: CASRQGPVGTGFTGELFF
DNA: TGTGCAAGTCGCCAGGGACCGGTTGGGACAGGGTTCACCGGGGAGCTGTTTTTT
size: -
D: -
V: TRBV12-2
J: TRBJ2-2

CDR3: CASSQEGVYGYTF
DNA: TGCGCCAGCAGCCAAGAGGGAGTCTATGGCTACACCTTC
size: -
D: -
V: TRBV4-1
J: TRBJ1-2

CDR3: CASSSFNEQFF
DNA: TGTGCCAGCAGTTCTTTCAATGAGCAGTTCTTC
size: once
D: -
V: TRBV27
J: TRBJ2-1

CDR3: CASSPTGTGDEAFF
DNA: TGTGCCAGTAGTCCGACCGGGACAGGCGACGAAGCTTTCTTT
size: -
D: TRBD1
V: TRBV19
J: TRBJ1-1

CDR3: CASSFQGVTEAFF
DNA: TGCGCCAGCAGCTTTCAAGGGGTCACTGAAGCTTTCTTT
size: -
D: -
V: TRBV5-1
J: TRBJ1-1

CDR3: CASSLLGSGGPMQETQYF
DNA: TGCGCCAGCAGCTTGTTAGGTAGCGGGGGGCCGATGCAGGAGACCCAGTACTTC
size: -
D: TRBD2
V: TRBV5-1
J: TRBJ2-5

CDR3: CASRKSRDGYTF
DNA: TGTGCCAGCAGGAAAAGCAGGGATGGCTACACCTTC
size: -
D: -
V: TRBV21-1
J: TRBJ1-2

CDR3: CASSPSLSISTDTQYF
DNA: TGTGCCAGCAGCCCAAGCCTAAGCATCAGCACAGATACGCAGTATTTT
size: -
D: -
V: TRBV7-8
J: TRBJ2-3

CDR3: CASSLGQGGSRQPQHF
DNA: TGTGCCAGCTCACTGGGACAGGGAGGTTCTCGACAGCCCCAGCATTTT
size: -
D: TRBD1
V: TRBV18
J: TRBJ1-5

CDR3: CASSQGGAGQPQHF
DNA: TGTGCCAGCAGCCAAGGGGGGGCGGGTCAGCCCCAGCATTTT
size: -
D: -
V: TRBV7-9
J: TRBJ1-5

CDR3: CASSPWGYGTGELFF
DNA: TGTGCCAGCAGCCCATGGGGCTACGGGACCGGGGAGCTGTTTTTT
size: -
D: -
V: TRBV3-1/TRBV3-2
J: TRBJ2-2

CDR3: CASSLRRVGYGYTF
DNA: TGTGCCAGCAGCTTACGCAGGGTCGGGTATGGCTACACCTTC
size: once
D: -
V: TRBV5-5
J: TRBJ1-2

CDR3: CASSLNMAGGPQETQYF
DNA: TGTGCCAGCAGTTTAAATATGGCGGGGGGGCCCCAAGAGACCCAGTACTTC
size: -
D: TRBD2
V: TRBV28
J: TRBJ2-5

CDR3: CASSSGTLAGKGETQYF
DNA: TGTGCCAGCAGCTCCGGTACGTTAGCGGGGAAGGGAGAGACCCAGTACTTC
size: -
D: TRBD2
V: TRBV5-4
J: TRBJ2-5

CDR3: CASSQVRHNQPQHF
DNA: TGTGCCAGCAGTCAAGTAAGACACAATCAGCCCCAGCATTTT
size: -
D: -
V: TRBV6-2/TRBV6-3
J: TRBJ1-5